This is a list of T cell receptor beta chains from one sample in a study of CD4 and CD8 cells across lung adenocarcinoma regions. In TCRdb, the PCR reads were re-called with MiXCR into one record per CDR3 protein. The sample contains over 4,500 distinct CDR3 sequences, 50% of which appear only once. The specimen sequenced was CD4+ T cells from the margin of a lung tumor. The receptors stem from a male donor with lung adenocarcinoma. The CD4 and CD8 labels of this study may be unreliable. The CDR3 runs from the conserved cysteine through the conserved F or W. The size of a clone is reported for some rows only, either as once, few or many, or as a class for expanded clones.

J: TRBJ2-5; size: -; V: TRBV3-1; CDR3: CASSRREETQYF
J: TRBJ2-1; size: -; V: TRBV6-1; CDR3: CASSEAVMDEQFF
J: TRBJ1-2; size: medium-sized; V: TRBV24-1; CDR3: CATRDGGDGYTF
J: TRBJ2-1; size: few; V: TRBV6-1; CDR3: CASSTLRSGTGSYNEQFF
J: TRBJ2-3; size: many; V: TRBV6-4; CDR3: CASSDGLSGTDTQYF
J: -; size: -; V: TRBV6-1; CDR3: CASSELSMRSGETQYF
J: TRBJ2-1; size: large; V: TRBV6-5; CDR3: CASQPMTGGRNEQFF
J: -; size: -; V: TRBV27; CDR3: CASSFSGRYEQYF
J: TRBJ2-3; size: -; V: TRBV10-1; CDR3: CARGSGSKDTQYF
J: TRBJ2-4; size: -; V: TRBV6-1; CDR3: CASSEVARDQNIQYF
J: TRBJ2-1; size: few; V: TRBV3-1; CDR3: CASSQDLNANEQFF
J: TRBJ2-1; size: medium-sized; V: TRBV6-1; CDR3: CASSPGTRGDEQFF
J: TRBJ2-1; size: medium-sized; V: TRBV6-1; CDR3: CASSASGIYNEQFF
J: TRBJ2-1; size: medium-sized; V: TRBV6-4; CDR3: CASSARSENEQFF
J: TRBJ2-3; size: -; V: TRBV6-4; CDR3: CASSDQALDTQYF
J: TRBJ2-1; size: -; V: TRBV27; CDR3: CASSPRGLGSYNEQFF
J: TRBJ2-4; size: -; V: TRBV20-1; CDR3: CSATRTGIQYF
J: -; size: few; V: TRBV6-1; CDR3: CASRPGQATYEQYF
J: TRBJ1-1; size: -; V: TRBV4-1; CDR3: CASSQAGTMDTEAFF
J: TRBJ1-5; size: few; V: TRBV6-1; CDR3: CASSLGQGRNQPQHF
J: TRBJ2-3; size: -; V: TRBV6-1; CDR3: CASSRDPGGGDKDTQYF
J: TRBJ1-1; size: -; V: TRBV11-3; CDR3: CASSPRVQLF
J: TRBJ2-3; size: -; V: TRBV6-1; CDR3: CASSIRDSHLDTQYF
J: TRBJ2-5; size: once; V: TRBV7-6; CDR3: CAGGLGGRGLETQYF
J: TRBJ2-3; size: -; V: TRBV6-1; CDR3: CASSEAGREKNTQYF
J: TRBJ2-1; size: -; V: TRBV10-2; CDR3: CASTLSGAALEQFF
J: TRBJ2-3; size: once; V: TRBV10-3; CDR3: CAIREGLGGSDTDTQYF
J: TRBJ2-4; size: -; V: TRBV10-1; CDR3: CASGSGTKDTQYF
J: TRBJ2-3; size: -; V: TRBV10-1; CDR3: CASSDTSGGTNALSF
J: TRBJ1-2; size: once; V: TRBV4-1; CDR3: CASSQVMVRDRRYYGYTF
J: TRBJ2-3; size: -; V: TRBV6-1; CDR3: CARGLQSGSPGTQFF
J: -; size: -; V: TRBV10-2; CDR3: CVWRVMHKDTQYF
J: -; size: -; V: TRBV6-1; CDR3: CASSEALGAEYMQFF
J: TRBJ2-7; size: -; V: TRBV10-2; CDR3: CASRSGTRYYEQYF
J: TRBJ2-4; size: -; V: TRBV6-1; CDR3: CASSEMGREQNTQYF
J: TRBJ2-3; size: medium-sized; V: TRBV10-2; CDR3: CASMPGQTQYF
J: TRBJ2-1; size: -; V: TRBV12-3/TRBV12-4; CDR3: CASRRDQTYNEQFF
J: TRBJ1-1; size: -; V: TRBV10-2; CDR3: CASSEGLKGGTEAFF
J: TRBJ2-3; size: -; V: TRBV4-1; CDR3: CASSQGADPSGKDTQYF
J: -; size: -; V: TRBV7-8; CDR3: CASGLGYEQYF
J: TRBJ1-4; size: -; V: TRBV30; CDR3: CAWSLESSNEKLFF
J: TRBJ2-2; size: -; V: TRBV4-1; CDR3: CASSQTENTGELFF
J: TRBJ2-4; size: -; V: TRBV6-1; CDR3: CASSVPGRGAKNMQYF
J: TRBJ2-1; size: -; V: TRBV4-1; CDR3: CASSLRGLALNEQFF
J: TRBJ2-3; size: many; V: TRBV7-2; CDR3: CASSFYSGSPDTQYF
J: TRBJ2-5; size: medium-sized; V: TRBV6-1; CDR3: CASSEQGGGQETQYF
J: TRBJ2-3; size: -; V: TRBV27; CDR3: CASSPGRLARGTDTQYF
J: -; size: once; V: TRBV7-2; CDR3: CASSLAQGETQYF